The 12 T cell receptor beta chains reported below all come from one sample, sequenced in a study of post-analysis software for immune sequencing data. Study-wide findings and caveats: TRBV5-6, TRBV5-1 and TRBV20-1 were among several TRBV segments more frequent in patients than controls.

Prepared TCR beta cDNA libraries contained unique molecular identifiers. MiXCR, applied by TCRdb to the PCR reads, yields one record per CDR3 protein. The sample comprises about 760,000 distinct CDR3 sequences, approximately 30% of which are singletons, and 0.56% rests with the top ten. Which antigens these TCRs recognize remains unknown. The sequenced material came from blood. The receptors stem from a girl aged 5-17 years with multiple sclerosis.

This clonotype turned up a few times. The J gene is TRBJ2-7, the V gene TRBV20-1; 9 bases agree with TRBD2. V was pared by 0 bases and J by 4 bases, with 10 bases of the junction left unmatched. The CDR3 has 16 amino acids. Germline V lookup: CDR1 DFQATT, CDR2 SNEGSKA (reference sequence). As DNA, the CDR3 is TGCAGTGCTAGAGATTGGGGTAGCGGGAGTAGGTACGAGCAGTACTTC. Amino acid sequence: CSARDWGSGSRYEQYF.

This chain links TRBV3-1 with TRBJ2-5; TRBD1 agrees at 7 bases. The J call is doubtful: the DNA matches TRBJ2-7 better. The CDR3 spans 14 residues. Germline V CDR1 and CDR2: LGHDT, YNNKEL (reference sequence). The CDR3 DNA sequence: TGTGCCAGCAGCCAAGGCCGGCAGGGGGTCGAGCAGTACTTC. Translated, it gives CASSQGRQGVEQYF.

The chain employs TRBV5-6 and TRBJ2-1, with 10 bases aligning to TRBD2. The CDR3 length is 15 residues. In germline, CDR1 is SGHDT, CDR2 YYEEEE. V gave up 4 bases and J gave up 4 bases; unmatched junction bases: 5. CDR3: CASSQRGGFYNEQFF. CDR3 nucleotide sequence: TGTGCCAGCAGCCAGCGGGGGGGCTTTTACAATGAGCAGTTCTTC.

This clonotype came up a few times. The rearrangement uses TRBV20-1 and TRBJ2-2; a weak D match, TRBD1 (6 bases). Germline CDR1 reads DFQATT; CDR2 reads SNEGSKA (reference sequence). V gave up 0 bases and J gave up 4 bases, with 12 bases separating them. The CDR3 covers 15 residues. The CDR3 region has the DNA TGCAGTGCTAGAGATGGGGGCATGGGCACCGGGGAGCTGTTTTTT. Translated, it gives CSARDGGMGTGELFF.

The chain has TRBV29-1 and TRBJ2-1; TRBD1 agrees at 8 bases. The CDR3 contains 11 residues. Trimming at V came to 4 bases and at J to 11 bases, leaving 4 bases not matched to a gene. CDR1 is SQVTM and CDR2 is ANQGSEA in the germline V gene. CDR3 residues: CSVGDRGQQFF. The CDR3 DNA reads as TGCAGCGTTGGAGACAGGGGCCAGCAGTTCTTC.

The chain has TRBV20-1 and TRBJ2-7; D gene unclear. The CDR3 spans 16 residues. The V end was cut by 3 bases, the J end by 0 bases, with 18 bases between. Germline V CDR1 and CDR2: DFQATT, SNEGSKA (reference sequence). CDR3 in DNA: TGCAGTGCTAGTAATTACCCGGCGGTAGACTCCTACGAGCAGTACTTC. As protein: CSASNYPAVDSYEQYF.

There are a few counts of this clonotype. The rearrangement links TRBV29-1 to TRBJ2-2, with D perhaps TRBD2 (6 bases). The CDR3 spans 14 residues. V was clipped by 3 bases and J by 0 bases, with 8 bases between them. Germline V lookup: CDR1 SQVTM, CDR2 ANQGSEA. Written as DNA, the CDR3 is TGCAGCGTTGAGGAGGGCGCGAACACCGGGGAGCTGTTTTTT. Protein sequence: CSVEEGANTGELFF.

In nucleotides, the CDR3 is TGTGCCAGCAGCTTAGCGGGACTAGCGGGACCTATCGAGCAGTACTTC. It yields the protein CASSLAGLAGPIEQYF. The chain links TRBV7-2 to TRBJ2-5, with TRBD2 matching over 13 bases. The end of the DNA fits TRBJ2-7 better, so the J call may be wrong. The CDR3 extends over 16 amino acids. CDR1 is SGHTA, CDR2 FQGNSA, per germline.

The chain employs TRBV6-5 and TRBJ1-1; D gene ambiguous. This CDR3 is 13 amino acids long. V was trimmed by 2 bases and J by 5 bases, leaving 9 bases between them. In germline, CDR1 is MNHEY, CDR2 SVGAGI. CDR3 nucleotides: TGTGCCAGCAGTTACGCACCCGAGACTGAAGCTTTCTTT. It yields the protein CASSYAPETEAFF.

The rearrangement links TRBV6-1 to TRBJ2-2, with TRBD2 as a possible D gene (6 bases). This CDR3 comprises 18 residues. V lost 6 bases, J lost 1 base, and 21 bases lay in between. Germline assignment: CDR1 MNHNS and CDR2 SASEGT. CDR3 DNA sequence: TGTGCCAGCAGCCCACGGGGCCGGGGGAGCGTGAACACCGGGGAGCTGTTTTTT. Encoded protein: CASSPRGRGSVNTGELFF.

The chain is built from TRBV6-1 and TRBJ2-1; D remains ambiguous. The CDR3 totals 12 residues. The germline V and J ends were trimmed by 8 bases and 0 bases, with 5 bases remaining between them. The germline gives CDR1 MNHNS, CDR2 SASEGT. This CDR3 is CASGFSYNEQFF. The CDR3 DNA reads as TGTGCCAGCGGTTTCTCCTACAATGAGCAGTTCTTC.

The chain is built from TRBV19 and TRBJ1-2, with unresolved D. Trimming pared 3 bases from V and 4 bases from J, leaving 6 bases between. There are 12 residues in the CDR3. CDR1 is LNHDA and CDR2 is SQIVND in the germline V gene (reference sequence). As DNA, the CDR3 is TGTGCCAGTAGTATTAACAGCTATGGCTACACCTTC. It specifies CASSINSYGYTF. Full variable domain (missing parts from reference TRBV19 and TRBJ1-2): DGGITQSPKYLFRKEGQNVTLSCEQNLNHDAMYWYRQDPGQGLRLIYYSQIVNDFQKGDIAEGYSVSREKKESFPLTVTSAQKNPTAFYLCASSINSYGYTFGSGTRLTVV.